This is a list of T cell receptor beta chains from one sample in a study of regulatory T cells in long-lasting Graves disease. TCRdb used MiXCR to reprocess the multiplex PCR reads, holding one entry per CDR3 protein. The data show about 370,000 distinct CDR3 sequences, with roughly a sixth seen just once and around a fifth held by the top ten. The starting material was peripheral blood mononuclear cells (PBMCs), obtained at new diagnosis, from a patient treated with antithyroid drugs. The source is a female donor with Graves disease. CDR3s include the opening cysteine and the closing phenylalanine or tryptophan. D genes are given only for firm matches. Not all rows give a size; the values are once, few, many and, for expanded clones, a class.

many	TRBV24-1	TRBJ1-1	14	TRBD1	TGTGCCACCAGTGATCGACAGGGCGGCACTGAAGCTTTCTTT	CATSDRQGGTEAFF
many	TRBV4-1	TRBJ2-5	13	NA	TGCGCCAGCAGCCAAGTGGTCCAAGAGACCCAGTACTTC	CASSQVVQETQYF
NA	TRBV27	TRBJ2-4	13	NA	TGTGCCAGCAGGTCCCTGGCCAAAAACATTCAGTACTTC	CASRSLAKNIQYF
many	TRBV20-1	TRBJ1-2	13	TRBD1	TGCAGTGCGCCCCGGACAGGGGGCTATGGCTACACCTTC	CSAPRTGGYGYTF
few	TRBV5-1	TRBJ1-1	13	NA	TGCGCCAGCAAAGCCAGCCAGAACACTGAAGCTTTCTTT	CASKASQNTEAFF
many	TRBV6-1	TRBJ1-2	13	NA	TGTGCCAGCAAGCCCCAGGGGTGGGGAGACTACACCTTC	CASKPQGWGDYTF
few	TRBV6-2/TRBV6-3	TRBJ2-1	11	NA	TGTGCCAGCAGTGATAACAATGAGCAGTTCTTC	CASSDNNEQFF
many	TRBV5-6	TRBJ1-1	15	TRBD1	TGTGCCAGCAGACGGAGACAGGGAGGAAGCACTGAAGCTTTCTTT	CASRRRQGGSTEAFF
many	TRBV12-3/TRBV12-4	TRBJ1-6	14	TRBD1	TGTGCCAGCAGTTTAGGGGACAGAAATTCACCCCTCCACTTT	CASSLGDRNSPLHF
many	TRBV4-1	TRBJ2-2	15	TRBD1	TGCGCCAGCACCTCCCCGGGACAGGGAAACGGGGAGCTGTTTTTT	CASTSPGQGNGELFF
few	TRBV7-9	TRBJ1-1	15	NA	TGTGCCAGCAGCTTAGGGGGGCGGATGAACACTGAAGCTTTCTTT	CASSLGGRMNTEAFF
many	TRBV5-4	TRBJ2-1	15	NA	TGTGCCAGCAGCTTGTCGGGGGCGCGGAACGATGAGCAGTTCTTC	CASSLSGARNDEQFF
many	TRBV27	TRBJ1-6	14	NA	TGTGCCAGCAGTTTTTCCGGGGGAGGTTCACCCCTCCACTTT	CASSFSGGGSPLHF
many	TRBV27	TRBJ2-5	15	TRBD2	TGTGCCAGCAGTTTGGGACTAGCGGGGCAAGAGACCCAGTACTTC	CASSLGLAGQETQYF
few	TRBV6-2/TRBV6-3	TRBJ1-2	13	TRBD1	TGTGCCAGCAGTCGACAGGGGACGAGTGGCTACACCTTC	CASSRQGTSGYTF
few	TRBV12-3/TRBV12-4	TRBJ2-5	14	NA	TGTGCCAGCAGTCCTACGGCCCCCGAGGCGACCCAGTACTTC	CASSPTAPEATQYF
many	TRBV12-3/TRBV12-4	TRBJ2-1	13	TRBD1	TGTGCCATCCCCGGGACAGGGGTCGGTGAGCAGTTCTTC	CAIPGTGVGEQFF
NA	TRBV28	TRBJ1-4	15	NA	TGTGCCAGGGGGACGACGTCTTCAACTAATGAAAAACTGTTTTTT	CARGTTSSTNEKLFF
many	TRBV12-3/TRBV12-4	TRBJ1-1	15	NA	TGTGCCAGCATCCGTCGGGGGGTGTGGGGCACTGAAGCTTTCTTT	CASIRRGVWGTEAFF
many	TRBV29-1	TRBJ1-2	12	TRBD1	TGCAGCGTTGGGACAGGGAACTATGGCTACACCTTC	CSVGTGNYGYTF
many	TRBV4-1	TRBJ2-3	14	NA	TGCGCCAGCAGCCCCAGGGCGCTTTCAGATACGCAGTATTTT	CASSPRALSDTQYF